The 9 T cell receptor beta chains below all came from one sample that was sequenced in a study of CD8 T cells in ankylosing spondylitis. From the 5' RACE reads, TCRdb called clonotypes with MiXCR, one entry per CDR3 protein. The table lists about 200,000 distinct CDR3 sequences, over 10% of them singletons. Sample: blood, either unsorted or a sorted T cell fraction (not recorded which). These receptors all come from a male donor with ankylosing spondylitis or in good health (not recorded which).

V usage is TRBV10-2 and J usage is TRBJ2-2; no reliable D call. V was clipped by 3 bases and J by 0 bases, with 5 bases between them. Germline V gene sequence: CDR1 WSHSY, CDR2 SAAADI. The CDR3 is 14 amino acids. Written as DNA, the CDR3 is TGCGCCAGCAGTGACCGTCCGAACACCGGGGAGCTGTTTTTT. Its protein product is CASSDRPNTGELFF.

The V call is TRBV12-3 or TRBV12-4, the J call TRBJ2-2; D is ambiguous. There are 15 residues in the CDR3. V lost 9 bases and J 1 base, leaving 15 bases between the germline ends. As DNA, the CDR3 is TGTGCCAGTCTAAACCAGCCGGTGAACACCGGGGAGCTGTTTTTT. Amino acid sequence: CASLNQPVNTGELFF.

This clonotype was seen many times. This rearrangement joins TRBV5-6 to TRBJ1-1; D is unresolved. The CDR3 loop spans 12 amino acids. CDR1 and CDR2 from the germline V gene are SGHDT and YYEEEE. The V end lost 4 bases, the J end lost 2 bases, and 6 bases lay between the germline ends. The DNA of the CDR3 is TGTGCCAGCAGCAGGGCAAACACTGAAGCTTTCTTT. Amino acids: CASSRANTEAFF.

This clonotype has a handful of counts. The CDR3 spells CASSQAEGGRDDHTF. CDR3 nucleotides: TGCGCCAGCAGCCAAGCCGAGGGGGGGAGGGATGATCACACCTTC. The chain recombines TRBV4-1 with TRBJ1-2; D may be TRBD1 (6 bases). V lost 1 base, J lost 12 bases, and 21 bases lay in between. The CDR3 is 15 residues long. CDR1 and CDR2 (germline): MGHRA, YSYEKL.

The rearrangement links TRBV10-3 to TRBJ2-5; TRBD1 matches at 8 bases. Germline V CDR1 and CDR2: ENHRY, SYGVKD. After removal of 10 bases from V and 5 bases from J, the junction contained 6 bases not matched to a gene. There are 12 residues in the CDR3. DNA for the CDR3: TGTGCCACGAGGACAGGGATTGAGACCCAGTACTTC. It specifies CATRTGIETQYF.

The rearrangement links TRBV27 to TRBJ2-7; 7 bases are shared with TRBD2. V shed 2 bases, J shed 2 bases, and the junction held 3 bases outside the gene matches. The CDR3 length is 14 residues. Germline CDR1 reads MNHEY; CDR2 reads SMNVEV (reference sequence). Here the CDR3 reads CASSLTAGTYEQYF. The CDR3 DNA is TGTGCCAGCAGTTTAACAGCGGGGACCTACGAGCAGTACTTC.

The CDR3 coding sequence is TGTGCCAGCAGCTTGCGACAGGGAACCTACGAGCAGTACTTC. It yields the protein CASSLRQGTYEQYF. The V gene is TRBV27, the J gene TRBJ2-7, with 7 positions matching TRBD1. Germline lookup yields CDR1 MNHEY and CDR2 SMNVEV (reference sequence). V dropped 6 bases and J dropped 2; count of bases not matched to a gene: 7. This CDR3 is built from 14 residues.

In its sample, this clonotype was seen a few times. The V and J genes are TRBV11-2 and TRBJ2-1; 13 bases are a match to TRBD2. The CDR3 is made up of 15 amino acids. CDR1 is SGHAT and CDR2 is FQNNGV in the germline V gene. Trimming cost V 5 bases and J 7 bases; bases outside gene matches: 5. The CDR3 loop is CASSTGTSGMNEQFF. Written as DNA, the CDR3 is TGTGCCAGCAGCACTGGGACTAGCGGGATGAATGAGCAGTTCTTC.

In its sample, this clonotype was seen a few times. V gene TRBV20-1 combines with J gene TRBJ2-1; TRBD2 matches 11 bases. CDR1 and CDR2 (germline): DFQATT, SNEGSKA (reference sequence). J gave up 4 bases and V 2 bases, and 7 bases lay outside the gene matches. This CDR3 is built from 16 residues. CDR3: CSARLTSGARYNEQFF. The DNA of the CDR3 is TGCAGTGCTAGACTGACTAGCGGGGCCAGATACAATGAGCAGTTCTTC.